This TCR beta chain was recorded in a study of T-cell memory formation after mild COVID-19. It was 5'RACE with constant-segment primers that produced the TCR alpha and TCR beta cDNA libraries, which carried sample barcodes and UMIs. TCRdb reprocessed the 5' RACE reads via MiXCR and lists one record per CDR3 protein. The sample records about 240,000 distinct CDR3 sequences, around a tenth being singletons. Per germline, CDR1 SGHRS and CDR2 YFSETQ. Between the trimmed V and J ends, which lost 4 bases and 0 bases, there was a span of 10 bases. The CDR3 length is 14 residues. The specimen sequenced was PBMCs or a T cell subset sorted from them (not recorded which). This clonotype originated in a man between 18 and 35 years old who had mild COVID-19 (a few samples of this study predate the infection). Cell type and time point are not known. The V call is TRBV5-1, the J call TRBJ1-2; D unresolved. The CDR3 reads CASSPRSANYGYTF. Written as DNA, the CDR3 is TGCGCCAGCAGCCCGAGGTCGGCTAACTATGGCTACACCTTC. The variable domain in full, with the rest retrieved from reference TRBV5-1 and TRBJ1-2, is KAGVTQTPRYLIKTRGQQVTLSCSPISGHRSVSWYQQTPGQGLQFLFEYFSETQRNKGNFPGRFSGRQFSNSRSEMNVSTLELGDSALYLCASSPRSANYGYTFGSGTRLTVV.